This T cell receptor beta chain stems from a study of CXCR3-negative and CXCR3-positive naive CD8 T cells. Study observations and caveats: Comparison of naive CXCR3-negative and CXCR3-positive cells revealed similar TRBV-TRBJ usage, while memory cells differed. Relative to CXCR3-negative naive cells, CXCR3-positive naive cells had more hydrophobic TRB CDR3s. Cryopreservation partially lowered CXCR3 expression, so most assays used fresh PBMCs. Diversity ran similarly high across both naive subsets but far lower in memory CD8+ cells.

In preparing the TRB cDNA libraries, 5' RACE with UMI labels was used. TCRdb re-called the 5' RACE reads and gives one entry per CDR3 protein, without DNA. The sample has about 89,000 distinct CDR3 sequences; the top ten hold approximately 0.53%. Triplicate sorts, around 310,000 cells apiece, were made for each CD8+ T cell subset. Per the germline V gene, CDR1 is SGHRS and CDR2 is YFSETQ. The CDR3 contains 18 residues. On this clonotype: As yet, its antigen is unknown.

The receptor was derived from a human donor in good health. Some clones in this sample may be carry-over from other donors' samples. Sequenced: naive CXCR3+ CD8+ T cells from blood. Noted subset: CD45RO-CCR7+CD27+CD95- naive CD8+ T cells expressing CXCR3 (TNR3+). This chain connects TRBV5-1 to TRBJ2-1; the D call from TCRdb, TRBD1, cannot be confirmed without DNA. CDR3 protein: CASSLNRITGVDYNEQFF.